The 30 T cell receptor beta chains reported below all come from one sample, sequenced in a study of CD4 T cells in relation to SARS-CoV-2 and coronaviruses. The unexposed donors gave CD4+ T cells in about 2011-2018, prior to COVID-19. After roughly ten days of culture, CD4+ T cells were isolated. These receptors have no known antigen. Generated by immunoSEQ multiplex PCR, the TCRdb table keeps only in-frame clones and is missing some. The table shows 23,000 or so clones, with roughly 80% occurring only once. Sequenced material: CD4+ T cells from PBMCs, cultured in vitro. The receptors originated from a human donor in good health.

The DNA for the CDR3 is TGTGCCAGCAGTGAATCGGGGGTTGGACATGAGCAGTTCTTC. It codes for CASSESGVGHEQFF. The rearrangement joins TRBV25-1 to TRBJ2-1; weak D call: TRBD2 (6 bases). The CDR3 spans 14 residues. V lost 1 base, J lost 8 bases, and 12 bases lay in between. CDR1 is MGHDK and CDR2 is SYGVNS in the germline V gene.

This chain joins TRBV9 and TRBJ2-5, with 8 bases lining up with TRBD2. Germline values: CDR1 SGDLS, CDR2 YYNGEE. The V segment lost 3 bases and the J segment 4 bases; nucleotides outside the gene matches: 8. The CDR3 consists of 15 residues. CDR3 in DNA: TGTGCCAGCAGCGGACCCTTTGCGGGAGGAGAGACCCAGTACTTC. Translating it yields CASSGPFAGGETQYF.

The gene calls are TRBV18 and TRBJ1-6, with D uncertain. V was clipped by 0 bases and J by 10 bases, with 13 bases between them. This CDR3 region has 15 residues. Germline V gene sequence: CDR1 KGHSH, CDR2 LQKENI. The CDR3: CASSPPGTGSSPLHF. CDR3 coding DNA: TGTGCCAGCTCACCACCGGGCACGGGTAGCTCACCCCTCCACTTT.

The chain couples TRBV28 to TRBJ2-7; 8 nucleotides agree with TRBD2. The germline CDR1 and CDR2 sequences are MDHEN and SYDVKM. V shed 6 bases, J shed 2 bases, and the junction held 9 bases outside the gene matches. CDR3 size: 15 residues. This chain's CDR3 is CASSGGDGSPYEQYF. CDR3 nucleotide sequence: TGTGCCAGCAGCGGGGGGGACGGGAGCCCCTACGAGCAGTACTTC.

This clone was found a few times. The CDR3 here is CSARGGYEQYF. The CDR3 coding sequence is TGCAGTGCCAGGGGGGGTTACGAGCAGTACTTC. The chain employs TRBV20-1 and TRBJ2-7; either TRBD1 or TRBD2 may supply D (7 bases each). V lost 6 bases, J lost 4 bases, and 10 bases lay in between. Germline CDR1 and CDR2: DFQATT and SNEGSKA (reference sequence). The CDR3 loop spans 11 amino acids.

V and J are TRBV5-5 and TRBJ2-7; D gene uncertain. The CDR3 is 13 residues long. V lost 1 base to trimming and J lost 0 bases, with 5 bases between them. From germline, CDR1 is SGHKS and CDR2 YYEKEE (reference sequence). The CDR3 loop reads CASSLTGSYEQYF. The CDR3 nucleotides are TGTGCCAGCAGCTTGACGGGCTCCTACGAGCAGTACTTC.

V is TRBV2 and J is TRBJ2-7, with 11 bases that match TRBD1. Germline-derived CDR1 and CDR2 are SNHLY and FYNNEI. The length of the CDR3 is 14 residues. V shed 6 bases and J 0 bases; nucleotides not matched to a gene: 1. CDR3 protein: CASRGTGGSYEQYF. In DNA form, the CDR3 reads TGTGCCAGCAGGGGGACAGGGGGCTCCTACGAGCAGTACTTC.

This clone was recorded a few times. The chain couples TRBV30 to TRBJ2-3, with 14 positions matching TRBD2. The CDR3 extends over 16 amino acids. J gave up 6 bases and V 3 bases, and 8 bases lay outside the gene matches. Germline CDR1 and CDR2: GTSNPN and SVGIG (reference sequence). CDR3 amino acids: CAWRKGTSGSRDTQYF. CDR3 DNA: TGTGCCTGGAGAAAAGGGACTAGCGGGAGTCGGGATACGCAGTATTTT.

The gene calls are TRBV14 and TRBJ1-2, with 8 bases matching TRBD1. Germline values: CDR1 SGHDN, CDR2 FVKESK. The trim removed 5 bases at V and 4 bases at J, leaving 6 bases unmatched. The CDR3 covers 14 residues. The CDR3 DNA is TGTGCCAGCAGCTCCAACACAGGGGGCTATGGCTACACCTTC. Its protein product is CASSSNTGGYGYTF.

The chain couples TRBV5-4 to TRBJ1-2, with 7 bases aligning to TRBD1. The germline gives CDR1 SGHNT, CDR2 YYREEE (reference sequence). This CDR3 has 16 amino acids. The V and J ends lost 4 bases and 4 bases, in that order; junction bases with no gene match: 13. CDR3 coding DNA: TGTGCCAGCAGCCTTGGGGGGCGACAGGGAAGCTATGGCTACACCTTC. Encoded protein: CASSLGGRQGSYGYTF.

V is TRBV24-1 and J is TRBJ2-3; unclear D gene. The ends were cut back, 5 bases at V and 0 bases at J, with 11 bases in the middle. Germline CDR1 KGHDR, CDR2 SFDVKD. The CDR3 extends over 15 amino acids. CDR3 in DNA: TGTGCCACCAGTGGTAGTAGGCCTAGCACAGATACGCAGTATTTT. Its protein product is CATSGSRPSTDTQYF.

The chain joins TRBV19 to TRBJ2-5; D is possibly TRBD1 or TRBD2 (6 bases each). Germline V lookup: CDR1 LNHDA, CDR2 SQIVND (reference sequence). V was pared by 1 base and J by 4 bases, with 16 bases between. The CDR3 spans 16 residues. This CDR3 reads CASSIGPSGGGETQYF. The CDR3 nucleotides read TGTGCCAGTAGTATAGGTCCAAGCGGAGGGGGAGAGACCCAGTACTTC. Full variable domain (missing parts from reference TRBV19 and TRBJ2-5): DGGITQSPKYLFRKEGQNVTLSCEQNLNHDAMYWYRQDPGQGLRLIYYSQIVNDFQKGDIAEGYSVSREKKESFPLTVTSAQKNPTAFYLCASSIGPSGGGETQYFGPGTRLLVL.

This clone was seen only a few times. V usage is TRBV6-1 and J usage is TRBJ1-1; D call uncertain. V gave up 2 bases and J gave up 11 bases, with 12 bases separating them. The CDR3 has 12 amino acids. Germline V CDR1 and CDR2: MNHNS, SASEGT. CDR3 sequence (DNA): TGTGCCAGCAGTGAAAGGGTGGACCCGGCTTTCTTT. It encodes CASSERVDPAFF.

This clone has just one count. The chain's CDR3 is CASSSVGTSGTDTQYF. As DNA, the CDR3 is TGTGCCAGCAGCTCCGTCGGGACTAGCGGCACAGATACGCAGTATTTT. V usage is TRBV7-2 and J usage is TRBJ2-3; 10 nucleotides align to TRBD2. Trimming cost V 4 bases and J 1 base; bases outside gene matches: 5. The CDR3 spans 16 residues. Looked up from germline, CDR1 is SGHTA and CDR2 is FQGNSA.

Written as DNA, the CDR3 is TGTGCCAGCTCACCTCGGAGGACTAGCGGGAGCTCGGGGCGCGAGCAGTACTTC. It yields the protein CASSPRRTSGSSGREQYF. The chain employs TRBV18 and TRBJ2-7; 13 nucleotides line up with TRBD2. CDR1 and CDR2 from the germline V gene are KGHSH and LQKENI. Trimming took 3 bases from V and 6 from J; bases not matched to a gene: 14. The CDR3 is 18 amino acids.

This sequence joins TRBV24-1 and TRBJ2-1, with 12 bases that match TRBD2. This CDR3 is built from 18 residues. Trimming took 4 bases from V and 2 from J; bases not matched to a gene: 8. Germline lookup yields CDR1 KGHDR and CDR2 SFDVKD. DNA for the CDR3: TGTGCCACCAGTGACCGGGGACTAGCGGGTCAAACCTACAATGAGCAGTTCTTC. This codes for CATSDRGLAGQTYNEQFF.

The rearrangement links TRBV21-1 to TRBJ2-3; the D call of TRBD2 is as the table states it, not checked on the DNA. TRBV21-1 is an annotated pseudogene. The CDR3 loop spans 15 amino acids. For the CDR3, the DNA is TGTGCCAGCCCGGTTCCAGAGCGGGGGAGAGATACGCAGTATTTT. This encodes CASPVPERGRDTQYF.

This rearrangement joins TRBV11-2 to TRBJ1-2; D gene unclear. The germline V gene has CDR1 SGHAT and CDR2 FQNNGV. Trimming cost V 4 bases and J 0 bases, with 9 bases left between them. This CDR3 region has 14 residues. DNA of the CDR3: TGTGCCAGCAGCTCCCCTCCAGCTAACTATGGCTACACCTTC. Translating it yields CASSSPPANYGYTF.

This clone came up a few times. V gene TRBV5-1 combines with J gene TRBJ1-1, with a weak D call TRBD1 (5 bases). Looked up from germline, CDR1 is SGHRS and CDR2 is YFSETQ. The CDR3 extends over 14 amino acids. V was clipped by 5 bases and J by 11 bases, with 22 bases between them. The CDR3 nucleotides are TGCGCCAGCAGACCTGGCGAACAGGCCTCGCGGGCTTTCTTT. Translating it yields CASRPGEQASRAFF. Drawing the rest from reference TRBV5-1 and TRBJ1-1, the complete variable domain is KAGVTQTPRYLIKTRGQQVTLSCSPISGHRSVSWYQQTPGQGLQFLFEYFSETQRNKGNFPGRFSGRQFSNSRSEMNVSTLELGDSALYLCASRPGEQASRAFFGQGTRLTVV.

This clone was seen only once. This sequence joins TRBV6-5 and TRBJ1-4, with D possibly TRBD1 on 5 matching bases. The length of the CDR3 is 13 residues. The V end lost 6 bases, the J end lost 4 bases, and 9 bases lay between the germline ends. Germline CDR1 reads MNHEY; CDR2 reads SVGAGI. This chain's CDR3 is CASSREFNEKLFF. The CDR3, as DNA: TGTGCCAGCAGCAGGGAGTTTAATGAAAAACTGTTTTTT.

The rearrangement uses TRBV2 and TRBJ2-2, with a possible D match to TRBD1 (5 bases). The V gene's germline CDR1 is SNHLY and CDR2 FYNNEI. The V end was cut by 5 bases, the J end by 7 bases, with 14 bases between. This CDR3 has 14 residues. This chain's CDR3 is CASSTQGSIGELFF. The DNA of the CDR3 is TGTGCCAGCAGTACGCAGGGTTCGATCGGGGAGCTGTTTTTT.

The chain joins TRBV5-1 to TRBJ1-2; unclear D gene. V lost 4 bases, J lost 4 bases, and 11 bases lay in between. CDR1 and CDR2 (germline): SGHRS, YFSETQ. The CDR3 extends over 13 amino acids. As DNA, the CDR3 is TGCGCCAGCAGCCAGACGGAGTTCTATGGCTACACCTTC. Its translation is CASSQTEFYGYTF.

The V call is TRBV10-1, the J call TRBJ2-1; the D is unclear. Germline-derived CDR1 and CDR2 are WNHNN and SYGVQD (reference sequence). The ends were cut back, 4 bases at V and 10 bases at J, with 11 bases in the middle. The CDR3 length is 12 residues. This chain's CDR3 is CASSAPGSEQFF. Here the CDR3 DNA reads TGCGCCAGCAGTGCGCCCGGGTCGGAGCAGTTCTTC.

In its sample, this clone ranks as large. The CDR3 here is CASSVPGTRNQPQHF. The CDR3 DNA is TGCGCCAGCAGTGTCCCCGGCACCCGCAATCAGCCCCAGCATTTT. J is TRBJ1-5 and V is TRBV10-1; D unclear. The CDR3 covers 15 residues. Trimming took off 4 bases at V and 2 bases at J, with 12 bases between the two ends. Germline CDR1 WNHNN, CDR2 SYGVQD (reference sequence).

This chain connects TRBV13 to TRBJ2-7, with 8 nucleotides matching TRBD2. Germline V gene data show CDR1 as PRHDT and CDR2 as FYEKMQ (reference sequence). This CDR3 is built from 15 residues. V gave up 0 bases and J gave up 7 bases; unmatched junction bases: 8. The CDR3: CASSLGREGPVEQYF. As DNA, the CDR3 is TGTGCCAGCAGCTTAGGCCGGGAGGGCCCGGTAGAGCAGTACTTC.

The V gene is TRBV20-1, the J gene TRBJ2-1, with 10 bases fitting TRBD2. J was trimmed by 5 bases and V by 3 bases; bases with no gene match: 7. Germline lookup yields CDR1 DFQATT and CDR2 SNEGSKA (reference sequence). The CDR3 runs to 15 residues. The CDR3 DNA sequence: TGCAGTGCTAGTGGCGGGACTAGCGTCCACAATGAGCAGTTCTTC. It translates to CSASGGTSVHNEQFF.

The CDR3: CASSLDTGGVDYGYTF. The CDR3 DNA follows: TGCGCCAGCAGCTTGGATACAGGGGGCGTCGACTATGGCTACACCTTC. The V and J genes are TRBV5-1 and TRBJ1-2; TRBD1 agrees at 9 bases. The ends lost 0 bases at V and 3 bases at J; junction bases unmatched: 6. This CDR3 is built from 16 residues. CDR1 and CDR2 from the germline V gene are SGHRS and YFSETQ.

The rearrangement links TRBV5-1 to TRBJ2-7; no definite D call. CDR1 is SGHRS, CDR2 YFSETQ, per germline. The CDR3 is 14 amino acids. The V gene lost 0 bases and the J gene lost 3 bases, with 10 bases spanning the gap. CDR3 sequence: CASSLDRTYYEQYF. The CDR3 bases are TGCGCCAGCAGCTTGGACAGAACCTACTACGAGCAGTACTTC.

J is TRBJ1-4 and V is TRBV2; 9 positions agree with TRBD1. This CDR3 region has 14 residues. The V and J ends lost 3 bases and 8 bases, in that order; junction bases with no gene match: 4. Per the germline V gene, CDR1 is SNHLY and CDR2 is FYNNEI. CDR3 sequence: CASSEDRGSEKLFF. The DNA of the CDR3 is TGTGCCAGCAGTGAGGACAGGGGAAGCGAAAAACTGTTTTTT.

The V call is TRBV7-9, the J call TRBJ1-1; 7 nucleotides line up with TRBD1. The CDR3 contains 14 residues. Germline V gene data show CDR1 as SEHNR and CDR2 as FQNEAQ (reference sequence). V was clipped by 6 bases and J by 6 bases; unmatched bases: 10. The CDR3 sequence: CASSSTGMGAEAFF. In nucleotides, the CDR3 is TGTGCCAGCAGTTCGACAGGGATGGGGGCTGAAGCTTTCTTT.